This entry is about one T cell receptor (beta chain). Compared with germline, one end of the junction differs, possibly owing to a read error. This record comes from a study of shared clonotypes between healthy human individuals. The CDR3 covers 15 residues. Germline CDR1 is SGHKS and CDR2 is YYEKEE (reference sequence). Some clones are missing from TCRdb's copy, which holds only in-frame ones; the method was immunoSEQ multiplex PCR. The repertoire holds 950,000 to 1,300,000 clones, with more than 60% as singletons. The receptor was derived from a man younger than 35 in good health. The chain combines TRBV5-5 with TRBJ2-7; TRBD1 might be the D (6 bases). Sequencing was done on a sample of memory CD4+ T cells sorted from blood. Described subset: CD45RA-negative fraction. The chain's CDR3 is CASSAHGTTSYKQYF. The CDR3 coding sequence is TGTGCCAGCAGCGCACACGGGACAACCTCCTACAAGCAGTACTTC.